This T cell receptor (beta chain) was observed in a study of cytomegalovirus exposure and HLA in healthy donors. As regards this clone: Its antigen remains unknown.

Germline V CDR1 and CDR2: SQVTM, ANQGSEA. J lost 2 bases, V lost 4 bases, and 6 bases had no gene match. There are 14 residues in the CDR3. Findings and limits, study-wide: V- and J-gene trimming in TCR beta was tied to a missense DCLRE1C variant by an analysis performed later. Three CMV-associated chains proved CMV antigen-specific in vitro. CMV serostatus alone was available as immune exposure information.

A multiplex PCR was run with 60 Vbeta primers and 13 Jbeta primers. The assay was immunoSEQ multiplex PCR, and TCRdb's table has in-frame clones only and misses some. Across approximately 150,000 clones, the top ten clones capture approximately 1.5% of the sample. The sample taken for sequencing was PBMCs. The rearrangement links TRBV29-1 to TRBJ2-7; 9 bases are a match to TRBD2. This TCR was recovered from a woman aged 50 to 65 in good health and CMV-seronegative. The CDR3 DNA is TGCAGCGTTGTAAGTCTAGCGGGGACCTACGAGCAGTACTTC. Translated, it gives CSVVSLAGTYEQYF.